The T cell receptor beta chain under discussion was sequenced for a study of T cells expressing NK-cell markers. Study-level information: Repertoire data for TCR beta were derived from sorted T cells (CD3+CD56+NKG2C+, CD3+CD56+NKG2C- and CD3+CD56-NKG2C+). Study-wide findings and caveats: Also leading the CD3+CD56-NKG2C+ fraction in a few donors were these clonotypes.

TCRdb reprocessed the 5' RACE reads, keeping one entry per CDR3 protein, no DNA. The listing contains under 600,000 distinct CDR3 sequences. To note about this clonotype: Its target is not known.

The length of the CDR3 is 13 residues. CDR1 and CDR2 from the germline V gene are SGHAT and FQNNGV. Sequenced sample: blood T cells: a sorted CD56 or NKG2C T cell subset, CD4+ or CD8+ T cells, or bulk PBMC T cells (not recorded which). This clonotype originated in a woman in her 50s in good health. The chain links TRBV11-2 to TRBJ2-5; the D gene TCRdb calls, TRBD2, cannot be checked with no DNA. CDR3 sequence reads: CASTGTLKETQYF.